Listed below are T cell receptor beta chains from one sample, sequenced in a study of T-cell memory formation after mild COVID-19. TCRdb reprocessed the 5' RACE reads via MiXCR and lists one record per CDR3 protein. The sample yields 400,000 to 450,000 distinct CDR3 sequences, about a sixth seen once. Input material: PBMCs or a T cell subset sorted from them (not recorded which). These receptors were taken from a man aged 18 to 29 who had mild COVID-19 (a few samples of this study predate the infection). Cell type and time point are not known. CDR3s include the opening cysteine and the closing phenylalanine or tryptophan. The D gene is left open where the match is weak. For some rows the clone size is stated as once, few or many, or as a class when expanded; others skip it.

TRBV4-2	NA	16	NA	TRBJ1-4	CASSLTRRGVREKLFF	TGTGCCAGCAGCCTAACCCGAAGGGGGGTACGTGAAAAACTGTTTTTT
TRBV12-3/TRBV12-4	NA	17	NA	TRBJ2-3	CASHLGEGGFSTDTQYF	TGTGCCAGCCACCTGGGGGAAGGGGGTTTTAGCACAGATACGCAGTATTTT
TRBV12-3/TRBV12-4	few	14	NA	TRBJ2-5	CASSFERSWETQYF	TGTGCCAGCAGTTTTGAACGCAGCTGGGAGACCCAGTACTTC
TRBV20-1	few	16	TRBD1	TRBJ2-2	CSARGSGGANTGELFF	TGCAGTGCTAGAGGGTCAGGGGGAGCGAACACCGGGGAGCTGTTTTTT
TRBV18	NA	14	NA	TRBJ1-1	CASSERGPNTEAFF	TGTGCCAGCTCAGAGAGGGGCCCGAACACTGAAGCTTTCTTT
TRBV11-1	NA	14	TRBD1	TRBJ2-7	CASSPGTGMFDQYF	TGTGCCAGCAGCCCCGGGACAGGTATGTTCGACCAGTACTTC
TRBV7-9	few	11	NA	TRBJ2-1	CASSLLNEQFF	TGTGCCAGCAGCTTACTCAATGAGCAGTTCTTC
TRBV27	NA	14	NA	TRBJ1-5	CASRLMASNQPQHF	TGTGCCAGCCGTTTGATGGCTAGCAATCAGCCCCAGCATTTT
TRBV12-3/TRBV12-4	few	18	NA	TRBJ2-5	CASSRHGLGGPTQETQYF	TGTGCCAGCAGTCGCCACGGTCTGGGGGGGCCTACACAAGAGACCCAGTACTTC
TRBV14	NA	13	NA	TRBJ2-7	CASSQWANYEQYF	TGTGCCAGCAGCCAATGGGCCAACTACGAGCAGTACTTC
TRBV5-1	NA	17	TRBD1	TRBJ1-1	CASSWRGVDRAPTEAFF	TGCGCCAGCAGCTGGAGGGGGGTCGACAGGGCCCCCACTGAAGCTTTCTTT
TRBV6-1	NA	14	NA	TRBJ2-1	CASSVERVYNEQFF	TGTGCCAGCAGTGTTGAGCGGGTTTACAATGAGCAGTTCTTC
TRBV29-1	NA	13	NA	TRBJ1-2	CSVEEVAAHGYTF	TGCAGCGTTGAAGAGGTGGCGGCTCATGGCTACACCTTC
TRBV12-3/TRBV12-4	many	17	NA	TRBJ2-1	CASSLWGSGKSYNEQFF	TGTGCCAGCAGTTTGTGGGGGTCGGGGAAATCCTACAATGAGCAGTTCTTC
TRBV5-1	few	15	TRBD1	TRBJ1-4	CASSLGTGRGEKLFF	TGCGCCAGCAGCTTGGGGACAGGGCGCGGCGAAAAACTGTTTTTT
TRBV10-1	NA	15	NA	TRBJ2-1	CASSVSGMSYNEQFF	TGCGCCAGCAGTGTTTCAGGGATGTCCTACAATGAGCAGTTCTTC
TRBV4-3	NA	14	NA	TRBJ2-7	CASSHTSPSYEQYF	TGCGCCAGCAGCCATACATCCCCCTCCTACGAGCAGTACTTC
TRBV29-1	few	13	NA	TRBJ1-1	CSVDGRGRTEAFF	TGCAGCGTTGACGGCAGGGGAAGGACTGAAGCTTTCTTT
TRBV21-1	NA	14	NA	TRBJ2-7	CASSPGQLTYEQYF	TGTGCCAGCAGCCCGGGACAGCTAACCTACGAGCAGTACTTC
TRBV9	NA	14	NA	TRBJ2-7	CASSVGGGTSEQYF	TGTGCCAGCAGCGTAGGCGGCGGGACGAGCGAGCAGTACTTC
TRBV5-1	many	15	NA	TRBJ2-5	CASSLIGQNQETQYF	TGCGCCAGCAGCTTGATAGGACAAAACCAAGAGACCCAGTACTTC
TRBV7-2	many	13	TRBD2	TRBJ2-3	CASSFSGGDTQYF	TGTGCCAGCAGCTTCAGCGGGGGAGATACGCAGTATTTT
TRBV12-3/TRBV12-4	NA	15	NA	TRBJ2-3	CASSLGQGGTDTHYF	TGTGCCAGCAGTTTAGGGCAGGGTGGCACAGATACGCATTATTTT
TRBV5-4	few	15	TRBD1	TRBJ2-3	CASSLGQGIPDTQYF	TGTGCCAGCAGCTTGGGACAGGGCATCCCAGATACGCAGTATTTT
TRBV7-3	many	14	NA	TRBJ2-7	CASSLSAGPYEQYF	TGTGCCAGCAGCTTATCAGCGGGCCCCTACGAGCAGTACTTC
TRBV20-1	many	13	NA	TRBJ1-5	CSAIGASNQPQHF	TGCAGTGCTATTGGGGCGAGCAATCAGCCCCAGCATTTT
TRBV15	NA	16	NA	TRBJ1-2	CATSRDGGGYNYGYTF	TGTGCCACCAGCAGAGATGGGGGCGGATATAACTATGGCTACACCTTC
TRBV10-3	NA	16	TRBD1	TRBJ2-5	CAISEQGAGGRETQYF	TGTGCCATCAGTGAGCAGGGGGCAGGGGGACGGGAGACCCAGTACTTC
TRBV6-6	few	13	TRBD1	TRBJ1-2	CASSYGTGEGYTF	TGTGCCAGCAGTTACGGGACAGGCGAGGGCTACACCTTC
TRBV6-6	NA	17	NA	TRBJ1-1	CASSYFRPRGGDTEAFF	TGTGCCAGCAGTTACTTTCGCCCCCGGGGAGGGGACACTGAAGCTTTCTTT
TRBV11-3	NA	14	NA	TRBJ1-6	CASSRRGENSPLHF	TGTGCCAGCAGCCGTCGAGGGGAGAATTCACCCCTCCACTTT
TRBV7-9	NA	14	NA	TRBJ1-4	CASSFDREEEKLFF	TGTGCCAGCAGCTTTGATAGGGAAGAGGAAAAACTGTTTTTT
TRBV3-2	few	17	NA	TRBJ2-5	CASSQDSERGGQETQYF	TGTGCCAGCAGCCAAGATTCAGAGCGGGGGGGCCAAGAGACCCAGTACTTC
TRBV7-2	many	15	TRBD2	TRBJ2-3	CASSPPTSGTDTQYF	TGTGCCAGCAGCCCACCGACTAGCGGCACAGATACGCAGTATTTT
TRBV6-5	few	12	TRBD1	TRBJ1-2	CASRLQGEGYTF	TGTGCCAGCAGGCTACAGGGGGAGGGCTACACCTTC
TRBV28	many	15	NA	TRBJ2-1	CASSYVGGLYNEQFF	TGTGCCAGCAGTTATGTCGGGGGGCTCTACAATGAGCAGTTCTTC
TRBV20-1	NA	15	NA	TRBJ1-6	CSARDGSSYNSPLHF	TGCAGTGCTAGAGACGGGAGCTCCTATAATTCACCCCTCCACTTT
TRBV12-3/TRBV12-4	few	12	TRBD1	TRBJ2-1	CATGTGVPDQFF	TGTGCCACCGGGACAGGGGTCCCGGATCAGTTCTTC
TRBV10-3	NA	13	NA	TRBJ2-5	CAISANEGETQYF	TGTGCCATCAGTGCGAACGAAGGGGAGACCCAGTACTTC
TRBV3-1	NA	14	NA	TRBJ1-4	CASSWGTTNEKLFF	TGTGCCAGCAGCTGGGGAACAACTAATGAAAAACTGTTTTTT
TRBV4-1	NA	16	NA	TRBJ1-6	CASSQHSGRTNSPLHF	TGCGCCAGCAGCCAACACTCGGGACGGACGAATTCACCCCTCCACTTT
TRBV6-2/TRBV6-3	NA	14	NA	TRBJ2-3	CASSPLTPTDTQYF	TGTGCCAGCAGCCCCTTGACCCCCACAGATACGCAGTATTTT
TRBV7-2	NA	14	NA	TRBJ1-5	CASSFRQGNQPQHF	TGTGCCAGCAGCTTCCGACAGGGCAATCAGCCCCAGCATTTT